Listed below are T cell receptor beta chains from one sample, sequenced in a study of blood T cells in healthy people across ages. MiXCR, applied by TCRdb to the 5' RACE reads, yields one record per CDR3 protein. Here the sample spans around 500,000 distinct CDR3 sequences, more than 45% being singletons. The sample taken for sequencing was blood. The receptors stem from an elderly man in good health. The CDR3 runs from the conserved cysteine through the conserved F or W. The D gene is left open where the match is weak. Not all rows give a size; the values are once, few, many and, for expanded clones, a class.

clone_size,v_call,d_call,j_call,cdr3_aa,cdr3_nt
.,TRBV29-1,.,TRBJ2-3,CSAALRPSDTQYF,TGCAGCGCTGCGCTTCGGCCTTCAGATACGCAGTATTTT
.,TRBV6-2/TRBV6-3,TRBD2,TRBJ2-1,CASSSPSGRRGNEQFF,TGTGCCAGCAGTTCGCCGAGCGGGAGAAGGGGCAATGAGCAGTTCTTC
.,TRBV3-1,.,TRBJ1-1,CASRLSDMNTEAFF,TGTGCCAGCAGACTATCAGATATGAACACTGAAGCTTTCTTT
.,TRBV9,.,TRBJ2-1,CASSTSDGEVQFF,TGTGCCAGCAGCACCTCTGACGGGGAGGTGCAGTTCTTC
.,TRBV4-1,.,TRBJ2-7,CASSQGPDEQGSYEQYF,TGCGCCAGCAGCCAAGGGCCGGACGAACAGGGTTCCTACGAGCAGTACTTC
.,TRBV24-1,.,TRBJ2-3,CATSESGAADTQYF,TGTGCCACCAGTGAGTCAGGGGCGGCAGATACGCAGTATTTT
.,TRBV5-1,.,TRBJ2-5,CASSFRQTKETQYF,TGCGCCAGCAGCTTCCGACAGACTAAGGAGACCCAGTACTTC
few,TRBV27,TRBD2,TRBJ2-1,CASKPGTSSYNEQFF,TGTGCCAGTAAACCCGGGACTAGCTCCTACAATGAGCAGTTCTTC
once,TRBV7-2,.,TRBJ1-2,CASSLGQRQGNGYTF,TGTGCCAGCAGCTTAGGACAGCGACAAGGGAATGGCTACACCTTC
.,TRBV7-9,.,TRBJ2-7,CASSPGYNEQYF,TGTGCCAGCAGCCCCGGGTACAATGAGCAGTACTTC
.,TRBV3-1,.,TRBJ2-1,CASSQMGARAHNEQFF,TGTGCCAGCAGCCAAATGGGGGCTAGAGCCCACAATGAGCAGTTCTTC
.,TRBV12-3/TRBV12-4,.,TRBJ2-5,CASSLGAGKETQYF,TGTGCCAGCAGTTTGGGCGCAGGGAAAGAGACCCAGTACTTC
few,TRBV25-1,.,TRBJ1-6,CASSEFGGSHNSPLHF,TGTGCCAGCAGTGAATTTGGAGGTAGCCATAATTCACCCCTCCACTTT
once,TRBV7-2,.,TRBJ2-3,CASSLAGTGISTDTQYF,TGTGCCAGCAGCTTAGCGGGGACGGGGATCAGCACAGATACGCAGTATTTT
few,TRBV18,.,TRBJ1-5,CASSTEGGSQPQHF,TGTGCCAGCTCGACTGAGGGTGGTAGTCAGCCCCAGCATTTT
many,TRBV4-3,.,TRBJ1-2,CASSPPGGAQDGYTF,TGCGCCAGCAGCCCGCCGGGGGGGGCGCAGGATGGCTACACCTTC
.,TRBV12-5,.,TRBJ2-1,CASGLGPSDEQFF,TGTGCTAGTGGTTTGGGCCCTAGCGATGAGCAGTTCTTC
.,TRBV10-3,TRBD1,TRBJ1-2,CAIAPRTGDIYGYTF,TGTGCCATCGCACCTAGGACAGGGGACATCTATGGCTACACCTTC
few,TRBV7-2,.,TRBJ2-1,CASSPPIRGDEQFF,TGTGCCAGCAGCCCGCCTATCAGGGGGGATGAGCAGTTCTTC
few,TRBV7-2,TRBD1,TRBJ2-3,CASSLVSGGSTDTQYF,TGTGCCAGCAGCTTAGTGTCAGGGGGCAGCACAGATACGCAGTATTTT
few,TRBV7-9,.,TRBJ2-1,CASSSHWRDYNEQFF,TGTGCCAGCAGCTCCCATTGGCGGGACTACAATGAGCAGTTCTTC
.,TRBV5-1,.,TRBJ2-6,CASSLAITSSGANVLTF,TGCGCCAGCAGCTTGGCCATTACGAGCTCTGGGGCCAACGTCCTGACTTTC
few,TRBV7-9,.,TRBJ1-1,CASSPGGVGTEAFF,TGTGCCAGCAGCCCTGGGGGGGTGGGCACTGAAGCTTTCTTT
many,TRBV7-2,TRBD2,TRBJ2-1,CASSLVASGRNEQFF,TGTGCCAGCAGCTTAGTGGCTAGCGGGCGCAATGAGCAGTTCTTC
few,TRBV6-2/TRBV6-3,TRBD1,TRBJ2-5,CASRTGTGKETQYF,TGTGCCAGCAGGACAGGGACAGGGAAAGAGACCCAGTACTTC
few,TRBV12-3/TRBV12-4,.,TRBJ2-5,CASGKSGEKMTQYF,TGTGCCAGCGGTAAATCCGGAGAGAAGATGACCCAGTACTTC
few,TRBV20-1,TRBD1,TRBJ1-4,CSAGQGATNEKLFF,TGCAGTGCGGGACAGGGGGCCACTAATGAAAAACTGTTTTTT
.,TRBV10-3,.,TRBJ1-6,CAISESGRNNSPLHF,TGTGCCATCAGTGAGTCCGGACGGAATAATTCACCCCTCCACTTT
.,TRBV20-1,.,TRBJ2-5,CSARPLGGETQYF,TGCAGTGCTAGACCACTTGGGGGAGAGACCCAGTACTTC
few,TRBV5-5,.,TRBJ2-7,CASSFDSGFGEQYF,TGTGCCAGCAGCTTTGACTCAGGGTTCGGCGAGCAGTACTTC
many,TRBV7-9,.,TRBJ1-1,CASSFRVADTEAFF,TGTGCCAGCAGCTTTCGGGTAGCGGACACTGAAGCTTTCTTT
few,TRBV29-1,.,TRBJ2-3,CSARQGADTQYF,TGCAGCGCCCGCCAAGGGGCAGATACGCAGTATTTT
many,TRBV15,TRBD1,TRBJ2-7,CATSRDPGQGYEQYF,TGTGCCACCAGCAGAGATCCCGGACAGGGCTACGAGCAGTACTTC
.,TRBV10-2,.,TRBJ2-5,CASRPAGLLPNEQYF,TGCGCCAGCCGGCCTGCAGGGTTGCTACCCAATGAGCAGTACTTC
.,TRBV20-1,.,TRBJ1-1,CSARERVVNTEAFF,TGCAGTGCTAGAGAAAGGGTAGTGAACACTGAAGCTTTCTTT
.,TRBV7-2,.,TRBJ2-2,CASSSLTGPTGELFF,TGTGCCAGCAGCTCTCTCACAGGGCCCACCGGGGAGCTGTTTTTT
.,TRBV7-2,TRBD2,TRBJ2-1,CASSLRLAGGGEQFF,TGTGCCAGCAGCTTACGTCTAGCGGGGGGCGGTGAGCAGTTCTTC
few,TRBV5-1,.,TRBJ1-5,CASSLDGGPQHF,TGCGCCAGCAGCTTGGACGGGGGGCCCCAGCATTTT
few,TRBV5-6,.,TRBJ2-7,CASSSWDEQYF,TGTGCCAGCAGCTCCTGGGACGAGCAGTACTTC
.,TRBV6-6,.,TRBJ1-2,CASKRVGEYGYTF,TGTGCCAGCAAAAGGGTGGGGGAATATGGCTACACCTTC
many,TRBV6-5,.,TRBJ2-3,CASSYSIRKSTDTQYF,TGTGCCAGCAGTTACTCAATCCGAAAAAGCACAGATACGCAGTATTTT